These 11 T cell receptor beta chains were all obtained from the same sample, sequenced in a study of cytomegalovirus exposure and HLA in healthy donors. A multiplex PCR was run with 60 Vbeta primers and 13 Jbeta primers. Produced via immunoSEQ multiplex PCR; TCRdb's table is partial and in-frame only. The sample lists tens of thousands of clones; 55% to 80% were seen once. What was sequenced was PBMCs. The origin of the receptors is a woman aged 50 to 60 in good health and CMV-seropositive.

This clone was counted a single time. The rearrangement links TRBV5-1 to TRBJ2-7, with D possibly matching TRBD2 (6 bases). The CDR3 consists of 14 residues. Deletions cut 4 bases from V and 6 bases from J, with 17 bases between. Germline V lookup: CDR1 SGHRS, CDR2 YFSETQ. This CDR3 reads CASSRGTGSGEQYF. DNA for the CDR3: TGCGCCAGCAGCCGGGGGACGGGTTCGGGCGAGCAGTACTTC.

V is TRBV20-1 and J is TRBJ1-2; a weak D match, TRBD1 (6 bases). From germline, CDR1 is DFQATT and CDR2 SNEGSKA (reference sequence). The CDR3 has 10 residues. Here the CDR3 DNA reads TGCACCCAGGGGACCTATGGCTACACCTTC. It yields the protein CTQGTYGYTF.

This chain uses TRBV10-2 with TRBJ2-5; TRBD1 might be the D (6 bases). The J call may not be correct, given that the DNA end is closer to TRBJ2-7. Per the germline V gene, CDR1 is WSHSY and CDR2 is SAAADI. There are 15 residues in the CDR3. DNA for the CDR3: TGCGCCAGCATCCCAGGGGACATCGGTTCCACCGAGCAGTACTTC. This gives the protein CASIPGDIGSTEQYF.

The rearrangement links TRBV5-1 to TRBJ2-7; a possible D gene is TRBD1 (5 bases). CDR1 is SGHRS and CDR2 is YFSETQ in the germline V gene. The length of the CDR3 is 14 residues. V shed 0 bases and J shed 2 bases, with 9 bases lying between them. The CDR3 here is CASSLAGHPYEQYF. The CDR3 DNA follows: TGCGCCAGCAGCTTGGCTGGACATCCCTACGAGCAGTACTTC.

This clone occurred once. The chain is built from TRBV7-2 and TRBJ2-1; TRBD2 matches at 11 bases. The CDR3 is 14 residues long. Germline V gene data show CDR1 as SGHTA and CDR2 as FQGNSA. J was trimmed by 5 bases and V by 6 bases; bases with no gene match: 3. CDR3 region: CASRLAGENNEQFF. The CDR3 DNA sequence: TGTGCCAGCAGACTAGCGGGGGAGAACAATGAGCAGTTCTTC.

The CDR3 here is CASSPDRRNAEPQHF. The CDR3 DNA reads TGTGCCAGCAGCCCGGACAGGAGGAACGCGGAGCCCCAGCATTTT. The chain links TRBV28 to TRBJ1-5; 7 nucleotides agree with TRBD1. J gave up 8 bases and V 6 bases, and 13 bases lay outside the gene matches. The CDR3 extends over 15 amino acids. CDR1 MDHEN and CDR2 SYDVKM come from the germline V gene. Full variable domain (rest looked up from reference TRBV28 and TRBJ1-5): DVKVTQSSRYLVKRTGEKVFLECVQDMDHENMFWYRQDPGLGLRLIYFSYDVKMKEKGDIPEGYSVSREKKERFSLILESASTNQTSMYLCASSPDRRNAEPQHFGDGTRLSIL.

This chain joins TRBV7-2 and TRBJ2-7; D might be TRBD2 (6 bases). In germline, CDR1 is SGHTA, CDR2 FQGNSA. Trimming took off 1 base at V and 0 bases at J, with 10 bases between the two ends. The length of the CDR3 is 15 residues. CDR3 in amino acids: CASSLGGASSYEQYF. As DNA, the CDR3 is TGTGCCAGCAGCTTAGGCGGGGCAAGCTCCTACGAGCAGTACTTC.

The chain is built from TRBV28 and TRBJ2-1, with D perhaps matching TRBD2 (6 bases). The CDR3 contains 15 residues. Germline CDR1 reads MDHEN; CDR2 reads SYDVKM. V was clipped by 2 bases and J by 0 bases, with 8 bases between them. The chain's CDR3 is CASSLGGSSYNEQFF. CDR3 nucleotides: TGTGCCAGCAGTTTAGGAGGGAGCTCCTACAATGAGCAGTTCTTC.

This clone appeared a single time. This chain's CDR3 is CASSRQGLDEQFF. DNA of the CDR3: TGTGCCAGCAGCCGGCAGGGACTTGATGAGCAGTTCTTC. The gene calls are TRBV7-8 and TRBJ2-1, with D possibly matching TRBD2 (6 bases). V was shortened by 5 bases and J by 8 bases, with 13 bases between the two germline ends. The CDR3 is made up of 13 amino acids. Germline values: CDR1 SGHVS, CDR2 FQNEAQ.

This clone was seen once. The genes are TRBV28 and TRBJ2-7; D perhaps matches TRBD1 (6 bases). This CDR3 is 15 amino acids long. V gave up 2 bases and J gave up 2 bases, with 13 bases separating them. Germline loops: CDR1 MDHEN, CDR2 SYDVKM. The CDR3, as DNA: TGTGCCAGCAGTTTAAAGGTACAGGGCCCCTACGAGCAGTACTTC. Translation gives CASSLKVQGPYEQYF.

V gene TRBV5-8 combines with J gene TRBJ1-3, with a tentative D call TRBD1 (5 bases). Trimming shortened V by 0 bases and J by 4 bases, and 20 bases separated the two germline ends. CDR1 and CDR2 from the germline V gene are SGHTS and YDEGEE. The CDR3 is 18 amino acids. The CDR3 nucleotides read TGTGCCAGCAGCTTGGTGGGGCCCAGCCGGATCAAGGGAAACACCATATATTTT. It codes for CASSLVGPSRIKGNTIYF.